These 22 T cell receptor beta chains were sequenced from one sample in a study of blood T cells in healthy people across ages. Using a J-beta primer mix together with a sample-barcoded 5' primer, a second PCR was run for 7 to 11 cycles. TCRdb called the 5' RACE reads again in MiXCR, with one record for every CDR3 protein. This table holds 2 million or so distinct CDR3 sequences, 49% found once. The sequenced sample was blood. All receptors derive from a woman in her thirties or forties in good health.

This clonotype has just one count. The chain employs TRBV19 and TRBJ2-1; TRBD2 matches at 9 bases. Germline V gene sequence: CDR1 LNHDA, CDR2 SQIVND (reference sequence). The CDR3 loop spans 18 amino acids. V shed 5 bases and J 8 bases; nucleotides not matched to a gene: 19. The CDR3: CASSSPPEWASGIHEQFF. In nucleotides, the CDR3 is TGTGCCAGTAGTTCACCCCCAGAGTGGGCTAGCGGGATCCATGAGCAGTTCTTC.

The J gene is TRBJ2-7, the V gene TRBV20-1; D is uncertain. Germline assignment: CDR1 DFQATT and CDR2 SNEGSKA (reference sequence). V dropped 3 bases and J dropped 7 bases, with 10 bases sitting between them. CDR3 length equals 11 residues. The CDR3, as DNA: TGCAGTGCTAGGACTTTAGGTGAGCAGTACTTC. Its translation is CSARTLGEQYF.

This clonotype has just a few counts. The gene calls are TRBV14 and TRBJ2-7; weak D call: TRBD1 (6 bases). The CDR3 spans 17 residues. Germline loops: CDR1 SGHDN, CDR2 FVKESK. V was trimmed by 4 bases and J by 3 bases, leaving 22 bases between them. CDR3 bases: TGTGCCAGCAGCCCCAATTTGCCGGCCTCCAGGGGCTACGAGCAGTACTTC. Protein sequence: CASSPNLPASRGYEQYF.

The chain employs TRBV6-6 and TRBJ1-6; D call uncertain. Germline V CDR1 and CDR2: MNHNY, SVGAGI (reference sequence). V lost 6 bases, J lost 7 bases, and 13 bases lay in between. The CDR3 loop spans 14 amino acids. Here the CDR3 DNA reads TGTGCCAGCAGCCGCAACGAGAGGAATTCACCCCTCCACTTT. Translation gives CASSRNERNSPLHF.

V usage is TRBV20-1 and J usage is TRBJ2-7; 9 bases match TRBD1. Germline CDR1 DFQATT, CDR2 SNEGSKA (reference sequence). Germline trimming cut 6 bases from V and 2 bases from J; bases unmatched to any gene: 8. This CDR3 comprises 14 residues. CDR3: CSAETGTGTYEQYF. The CDR3, as DNA: TGCAGTGCCGAGACCGGGACAGGGACCTACGAGCAGTACTTC.

Turning to this clonotype: A far larger clone is just one base off, so this is likely a read error. The chain employs TRBV27 and TRBJ2-7; 8 bases are a match to TRBD1. This CDR3 has 13 amino acids. J was trimmed by 2 bases and V by 7 bases; bases with no gene match: 4. In germline, CDR1 is MNHEY, CDR2 SMNVEV (reference sequence). CDR3 in amino acids: CASKGTGTYEQYF. In DNA, the CDR3 is TGTGCCAGCAAGGGGACAGGAACCTACGAGCAGTACTTC.

This clonotype came up a few times. The chain uses TRBV5-1 and TRBJ2-1; D perhaps matches TRBD2 (5 bases). Looked up from germline, CDR1 is SGHRS and CDR2 is YFSETQ. The CDR3 has 15 amino acids. V gave up 6 bases and J gave up 6 bases, with 19 bases separating them. The CDR3 DNA is TGCGCCAGCAAAAGCGGAATCAAGCCAAGCAATGAGCAGTTCTTC. It codes for CASKSGIKPSNEQFF.

The V and J genes are TRBV5-5 and TRBJ2-1; 15 nucleotides line up with TRBD2. This CDR3 comprises 17 residues. J gave up 6 bases and V 4 bases, and 8 bases lay outside the gene matches. Germline assignment: CDR1 SGHKS and CDR2 YYEKEE (reference sequence). DNA for the CDR3: TGTGCCAGCAGCGGCGGACTAGCGGGGGGGCGCGGCAATGAGCAGTTCTTC. Protein sequence: CASSGGLAGGRGNEQFF.

The chain has TRBV3-1 and TRBJ2-3; 7 positions agree with TRBD2. The J segment lost 4 bases and the V segment lost 0 bases, leaving 4 bases of the junction unmatched. The length of the CDR3 is 15 residues. Germline V lookup: CDR1 LGHDT, CDR2 YNNKEL (reference sequence). The CDR3 is CASSQETAGSDTQYF. The CDR3 DNA is TGTGCCAGCAGCCAAGAGACAGCGGGGTCAGATACGCAGTATTTT.

This chain connects TRBV20-1 to TRBJ2-1; D is possibly TRBD1 (6 bases). The end of the DNA aligns better with TRBJ2-7, so the J call may be wrong. From germline, CDR1 is DFQATT and CDR2 SNEGSKA (reference sequence). The CDR3 consists of 13 residues. Here the CDR3 DNA reads TGCAGTGCTGGGGGACACCCCTACAATGAGCAGTACTTC. This codes for CSAGGHPYNEQYF.

This chain links TRBV4-1 with TRBJ2-4; 8 bases are a match to TRBD1. The V segment lost 2 bases and the J segment 1 base; nucleotides outside the gene matches: 7. The CDR3 covers 17 residues. Germline V gene sequence: CDR1 MGHRA, CDR2 YSYEKL. The CDR3 sequence: CASSQPTGARAKNIQYF. CDR3 nucleotides: TGCGCCAGCAGCCAACCGACAGGGGCGAGGGCCAAAAACATTCAGTACTTC.

This chain uses TRBV20-1 with TRBJ2-3; D call uncertain. Germline values: CDR1 DFQATT, CDR2 SNEGSKA (reference sequence). V was pared by 3 bases and J by 1 base, with 14 bases between. The CDR3 spans 15 residues. The CDR3: CSASFAFRRTDTQYF. The CDR3 DNA follows: TGCAGTGCTAGTTTTGCCTTCCGCCGCACAGATACGCAGTATTTT.

V is TRBV11-2 and J is TRBJ2-1; 9 nucleotides line up with TRBD1. The CDR3 sequence is 16 residues long. Unmatched junction bases numbered 6, after V lost 2 bases and J lost 4 bases. Germline-derived CDR1 and CDR2 are SGHAT and FQNNGV. The CDR3 reads CASSLSWDREYNEQFF. The DNA of the CDR3 is TGTGCCAGCAGCTTATCATGGGACAGGGAGTACAATGAGCAGTTCTTC.

This clonotype was detected a few times. V and J are TRBV6-5 and TRBJ2-5; D possibly matches TRBD1 or TRBD2 (5 bases each). V lost 5 bases to trimming and J lost 5 bases, with 18 bases between them. The germline gives CDR1 MNHEY, CDR2 SVGAGI. This CDR3 has 15 amino acids. CDR3 loop: CASSPRDRAVETQYF. The CDR3, as DNA: TGTGCCAGCAGTCCACGGGACCGGGCTGTGGAGACCCAGTACTTC.

A few counts support this clonotype. The chain is built from TRBV5-1 and TRBJ1-6; D is possibly TRBD1 (6 bases). V was pared by 1 base and J by 8 bases, with 13 bases between. This CDR3 contains 15 residues. The germline V gene encodes CDR1 SGHRS and CDR2 YFSETQ. The CDR3 DNA sequence: TGCGCCAGCAGCTTGTCGGGGGGCGCTGATTCACCCCTCCACTTT. Protein sequence: CASSLSGGADSPLHF.

This clonotype showed up just a few times. J is TRBJ2-3 and V is TRBV6-5; D not resolved. The CDR3 has 14 amino acids. With 2 bases removed from V and 0 bases from J, the gap between germline ends came to 6 bases. Germline V gene sequence: CDR1 MNHEY, CDR2 SVGAGI. The CDR3 nucleotides are TGTGCCAGCAGTTACCAACAGAGCACAGATACGCAGTATTTT. Protein product: CASSYQQSTDTQYF.

This sequence joins TRBV7-8 and TRBJ2-1, with 9 bases aligning to TRBD2. V lost 5 bases to trimming and J lost 6 bases; unmatched junction nucleotides: 11. The length of the CDR3 is 16 residues. Germline V gene sequence: CDR1 SGHVS, CDR2 FQNEAQ. CDR3 residues: CASSLGGGAPTNEQFF. The CDR3 DNA reads TGTGCCAGCAGCCTCGGCGGGGGGGCACCGACCAATGAGCAGTTCTTC.

The genes are TRBV12-3 or TRBV12-4 and TRBJ2-1; the match to TRBD2 covers 12 bases. The CDR3 is made up of 16 amino acids. The V and J ends lost 5 bases and 8 bases, in that order; junction bases with no gene match: 10. CDR3 coding DNA: TGTGCCAGCAGTCGCCCTAGCGGGGGGGCCATGGATGAGCAGTTCTTC. This translates into CASSRPSGGAMDEQFF.

The chain uses TRBV6-2 or TRBV6-3 and TRBJ2-7; the match to TRBD1 covers 7 bases. This CDR3 is 14 amino acids long. Germline V gene data show CDR1 as MNHEY and CDR2 as SVGEGT. With V trimmed by 6 bases and J by 3 bases, 8 bases remained unmatched. CDR3 residues: CASRRTGQNYEQYF. DNA of the CDR3: TGTGCCAGCAGAAGGACAGGTCAGAACTACGAGCAGTACTTC.

This clonotype was found a few times. The chain links TRBV20-1 to TRBJ2-1, with D possibly being TRBD1 or TRBD2 (7 bases each). CDR3 length: 14 amino acids. The V gene's germline CDR1 is DFQATT and CDR2 SNEGSKA (reference sequence). Trimming took off 6 bases at V and 7 bases at J, with 19 bases between the two ends. CDR3 region: CSAAGGALRNEQFF. As DNA, the CDR3 is TGCAGTGCCGCAGGGGGGGCTCTAAGAAATGAGCAGTTCTTC.

This clonotype was seen a few times. This chain links TRBV27 with TRBJ1-2; D unresolved. The CDR3 covers 9 residues. The V end was cut by 11 bases, the J end by 6 bases, with 7 bases between. In germline, CDR1 is MNHEY, CDR2 SMNVEV (reference sequence). CDR3: CALRDGYTF. The CDR3 coding sequence is TGTGCCCTGCGGGATGGCTACACCTTC.

The V gene is TRBV7-2, the J gene TRBJ2-1; 12 nucleotides align to TRBD1. Germline assignment: CDR1 SGHTA and CDR2 FQGNSA. The CDR3 contains 16 residues. V was pared by 5 bases and J by 9 bases, with 11 bases of the junction left unmatched. The CDR3 DNA is TGTGCCAGCAGCCCCTCGGGACAGGGGGCAATTAGTGAGCAGTTCTTC. This codes for CASSPSGQGAISEQFF.